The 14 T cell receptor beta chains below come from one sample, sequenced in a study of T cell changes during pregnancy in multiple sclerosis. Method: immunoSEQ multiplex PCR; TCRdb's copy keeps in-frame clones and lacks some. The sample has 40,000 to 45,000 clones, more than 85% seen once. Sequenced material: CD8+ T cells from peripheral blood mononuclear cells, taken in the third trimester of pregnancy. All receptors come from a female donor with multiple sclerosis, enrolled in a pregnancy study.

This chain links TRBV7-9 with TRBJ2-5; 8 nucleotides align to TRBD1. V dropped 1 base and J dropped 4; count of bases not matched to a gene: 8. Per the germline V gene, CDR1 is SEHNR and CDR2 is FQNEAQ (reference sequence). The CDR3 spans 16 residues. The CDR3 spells CASSLVGQGRIETQYF. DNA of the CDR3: TGTGCCAGCAGCTTAGTTGGACAGGGTAGGATAGAGACCCAGTACTTC.

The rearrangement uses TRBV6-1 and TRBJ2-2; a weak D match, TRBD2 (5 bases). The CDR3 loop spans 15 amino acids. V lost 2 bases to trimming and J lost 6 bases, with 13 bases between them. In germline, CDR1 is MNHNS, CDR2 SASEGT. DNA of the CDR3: TGTGCCAGCAGTGAAACCCTATCTAGCCCCGGGGAGCTGTTTTTT. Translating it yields CASSETLSSPGELFF.

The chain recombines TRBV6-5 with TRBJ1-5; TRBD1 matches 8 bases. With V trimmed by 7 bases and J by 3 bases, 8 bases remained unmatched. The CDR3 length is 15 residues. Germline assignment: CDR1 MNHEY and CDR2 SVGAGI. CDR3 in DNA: TGTGCCAGCAAGTTAATGGACAGGGACAATCAGCCCCAGCATTTT. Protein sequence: CASKLMDRDNQPQHF.

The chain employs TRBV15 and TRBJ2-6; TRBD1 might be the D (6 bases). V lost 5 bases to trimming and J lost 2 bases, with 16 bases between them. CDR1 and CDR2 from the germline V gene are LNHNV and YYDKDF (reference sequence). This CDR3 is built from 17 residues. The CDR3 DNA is TGTGCCACCAGCGATTATCAGGGGTACCCTGGGGCCAACGTCCTGACTTTC. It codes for CATSDYQGYPGANVLTF.

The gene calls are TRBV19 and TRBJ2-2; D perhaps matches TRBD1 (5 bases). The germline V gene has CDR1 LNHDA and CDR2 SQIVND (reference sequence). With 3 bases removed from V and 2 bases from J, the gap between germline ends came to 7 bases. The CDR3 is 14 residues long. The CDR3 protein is CASSIDRNTGELFF. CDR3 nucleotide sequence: TGTGCCAGTAGTATCGACAGAAACACCGGGGAGCTGTTTTTT.

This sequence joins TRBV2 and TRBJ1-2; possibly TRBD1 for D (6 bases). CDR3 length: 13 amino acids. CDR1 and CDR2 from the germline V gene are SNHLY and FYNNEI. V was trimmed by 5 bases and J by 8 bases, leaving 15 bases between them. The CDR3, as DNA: TGTGCCAGCAGTTCACCTCTCGACAGGGGCTACACCTTC. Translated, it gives CASSSPLDRGYTF.

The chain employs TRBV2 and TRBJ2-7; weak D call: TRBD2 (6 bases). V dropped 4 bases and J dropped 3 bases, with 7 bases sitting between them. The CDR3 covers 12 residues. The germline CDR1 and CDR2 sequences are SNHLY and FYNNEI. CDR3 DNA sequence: TGTGCCAGCAGTGGACTAGGCTACGAGCAGTACTTC. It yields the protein CASSGLGYEQYF.

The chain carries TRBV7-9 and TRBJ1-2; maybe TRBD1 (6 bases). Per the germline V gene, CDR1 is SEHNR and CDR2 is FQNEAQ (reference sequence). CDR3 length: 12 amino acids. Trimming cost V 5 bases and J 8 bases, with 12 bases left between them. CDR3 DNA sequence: TGTGCCAGCAGCCGGGGGGGCGACGGCTACACCTTC. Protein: CASSRGGDGYTF.

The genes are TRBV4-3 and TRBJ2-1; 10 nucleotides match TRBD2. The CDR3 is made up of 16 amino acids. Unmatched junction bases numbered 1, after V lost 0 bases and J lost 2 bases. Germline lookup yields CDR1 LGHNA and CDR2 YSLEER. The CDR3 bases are TGCGCCAGCAGCCAAGAGAGCGGGGGGGCCTACAATGAGCAGTTCTTC. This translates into CASSQESGGAYNEQFF.

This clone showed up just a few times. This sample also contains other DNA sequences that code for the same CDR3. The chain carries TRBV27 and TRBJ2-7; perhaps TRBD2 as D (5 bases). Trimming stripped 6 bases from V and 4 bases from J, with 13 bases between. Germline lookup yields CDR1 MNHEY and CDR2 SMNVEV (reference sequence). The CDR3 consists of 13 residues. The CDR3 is CASSLSGGYEQYF. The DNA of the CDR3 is TGTGCCAGCAGCCTTAGTGGCGGGTACGAGCAGTACTTC.

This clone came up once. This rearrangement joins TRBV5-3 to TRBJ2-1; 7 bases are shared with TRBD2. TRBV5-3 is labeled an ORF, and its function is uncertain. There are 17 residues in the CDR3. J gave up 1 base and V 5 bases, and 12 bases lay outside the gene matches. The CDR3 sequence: CARSSLTKRGSYNEQFF. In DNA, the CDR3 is TGTGCCAGAAGTTCCCTGACTAAGCGGGGTTCCTACAATGAGCAGTTCTTC.

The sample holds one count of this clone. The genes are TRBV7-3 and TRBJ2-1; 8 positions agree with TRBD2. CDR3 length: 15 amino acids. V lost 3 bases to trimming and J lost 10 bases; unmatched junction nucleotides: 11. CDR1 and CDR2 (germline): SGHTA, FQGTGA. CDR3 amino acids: CASSFSSGGTGEQFF. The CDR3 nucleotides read TGTGCCAGCAGCTTTTCCAGCGGGGGAACTGGGGAGCAGTTCTTC.

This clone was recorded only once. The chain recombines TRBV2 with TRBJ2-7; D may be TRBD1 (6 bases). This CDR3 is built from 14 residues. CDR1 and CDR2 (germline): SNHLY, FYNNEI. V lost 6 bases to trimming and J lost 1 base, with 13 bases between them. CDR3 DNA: TGTGCCAGCAGCCCCGGGACACTATCCTACGAGCAGTACTTC. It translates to CASSPGTLSYEQYF.

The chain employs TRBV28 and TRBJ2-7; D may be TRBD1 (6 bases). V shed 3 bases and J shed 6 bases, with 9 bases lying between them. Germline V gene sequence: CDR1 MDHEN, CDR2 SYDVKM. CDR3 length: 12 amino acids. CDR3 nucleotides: TGTGCCAGCAGTTTTTCAGGGGTCGAGCAGTACTTC. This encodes CASSFSGVEQYF.